A single sample gave rise to the 5 T cell receptor beta chains below, sequenced in a study of T cells in Graves' hyperthyroidism and ophthalmopathy. Regions amplified from RNA transcripts were the TCR beta CDR3 regions. Using the HTBI primer set, a first-round RT-PCR was run on the TCR CDR3. TCRdb recomputed calls from the multiplex PCR reads with MiXCR, one row per CDR3 protein. The sample has about 570,000 distinct CDR3 sequences; around 15% are singletons. The sequenced sample consisted of blood. The receptors stem from a woman aged 40 to 49 with Graves' hyperthyroidism.

The rearrangement links TRBV29-1 to TRBJ1-1, with D possibly matching TRBD1 (5 bases). The V and J ends lost 7 bases and 4 bases respectively, with 13 bases between them. The CDR3 contains 12 residues. Germline values: CDR1 SQVTM, CDR2 ANQGSEA. The CDR3 region has the DNA TGCAGCGCTCTGGGGGTTGGCACTGAAGCTTTCTTT. Translating it yields CSALGVGTEAFF.

V gene TRBV5-4 combines with J gene TRBJ2-3; TRBD2 matches 8 bases. The CDR3 consists of 15 residues. V dropped 4 bases and J dropped 1; count of bases not matched to a gene: 5. CDR1 is SGHNT, CDR2 YYREEE, per germline (reference sequence). CDR3 amino acids: CASSAGLVGTDTQYF. As DNA, the CDR3 is TGTGCCAGCAGCGCGGGACTAGTCGGCACAGATACGCAGTATTTT.

This clonotype was found many times. V is TRBV28 and J is TRBJ2-1; 9 bases fit TRBD2. Unmatched junction bases numbered 11, after V lost 5 bases and J lost 6 bases. The CDR3 is 16 residues long. Germline CDR1 MDHEN, CDR2 SYDVKM. The CDR3 DNA sequence: TGTGCCAGCAGTCCCACTTCTAGCGGGGTCTCCAATGAGCAGTTCTTC. This translates into CASSPTSSGVSNEQFF.

Many counts were recorded for this clonotype. V and J are TRBV28 and TRBJ2-1, with no clear D. Between the trimmed V and J ends, which lost 6 bases and 4 bases, there was a span of 16 bases. The CDR3 has 15 residues. Per the germline V gene, CDR1 is MDHEN and CDR2 is SYDVKM. Here the CDR3 DNA reads TGTGCCAGCAGCCCATCCGGACCCGGGTACAATGAGCAGTTCTTC. This translates into CASSPSGPGYNEQFF.

This chain uses TRBV30 with TRBJ1-5; a weak D match, TRBD1 (5 bases). V was shortened by 2 bases and J by 1 base, with 12 bases between the two germline ends. Germline V CDR1 and CDR2: GTSNPN, SVGIG (reference sequence). The CDR3 extends over 15 amino acids. DNA for the CDR3: TGTGCCTGGAGTTTTTTCGGGGGGAGCAATCAGCCCCAGCATTTT. As protein: CAWSFFGGSNQPQHF.